The 32 T cell receptor beta chains below all came from one sample that was sequenced in a study of radiotherapy plus CTLA-4 blockade in lung cancer. Clones were read by immunoSEQ multiplex PCR, and TCRdb kept only the in-frame ones, dropping some. Of tens of thousands of clones detected, approximately 77% appear once; the ten largest clones hold around 2.4%. The source material was peripheral blood, sampled from a patient treated with radiotherapy plus ipilimumab. The receptor source for this set is a human donor with non-small cell lung cancer whose response to radiotherapy plus ipilimumab could not be evaluated.

This chain connects TRBV15 to TRBJ2-1; TRBD1 agrees at 7 bases. Trimming cost V 0 bases and J 4 bases; bases outside gene matches: 9. This CDR3 has 17 residues. Looked up from germline, CDR1 is LNHNV and CDR2 is YYDKDF (reference sequence). CDR3 bases: TGTGCCACCAGCAGAGATCAACACAGGGGCCTGTACAATGAGCAGTTCTTC. Translating gives CATSRDQHRGLYNEQFF.

This clone has a handful of counts. This rearrangement joins TRBV19 to TRBJ2-1, with unresolved D. The V end was cut by 2 bases, the J end by 7 bases, with 9 bases between. The V gene's germline CDR1 is LNHDA and CDR2 SQIVND (reference sequence). The CDR3 runs to 13 residues. The CDR3 protein is CASSIIPLNEQFF. In DNA, the CDR3 is TGTGCCAGTAGTATAATTCCCTTGAATGAGCAGTTCTTC.

This clone has only one observation. The V call is TRBV15, the J call TRBJ2-3, with a tentative D call TRBD2 (5 bases). The CDR3 covers 15 residues. Germline V gene lookup returns CDR1 LNHNV and CDR2 YYDKDF (reference sequence). Trimming cost V 0 bases and J 1 base, with 8 bases left between them. The CDR3 DNA sequence: TGTGCCACCAGCAGAGATTATAGCGGCACAGATACGCAGTATTTT. It yields the protein CATSRDYSGTDTQYF.

The chain combines TRBV5-1 with TRBJ2-7, with TRBD1 as a possible D gene (6 bases). The CDR3 length is 14 residues. Trimming stripped 0 bases from V and 6 bases from J, with 13 bases between. Germline V gene lookup returns CDR1 SGHRS and CDR2 YFSETQ. The CDR3 here is CASSLEGVVGEQYF. For the CDR3, the DNA is TGCGCCAGCAGCTTGGAGGGGGTCGTGGGCGAGCAGTACTTC. Looking up the rest from reference TRBV5-1 and TRBJ2-7 gives the full variable domain: KAGVTQTPRYLIKTRGQQVTLSCSPISGHRSVSWYQQTPGQGLQFLFEYFSETQRNKGNFPGRFSGRQFSNSRSEMNVSTLELGDSALYLCASSLEGVVGEQYFGPGTRLTVT.

CDR3: CASSATGGGRSYEQYF. In DNA form, the CDR3 reads TGTGCCAGCAGCGCGACAGGGGGGGGGAGATCCTACGAGCAGTACTTC. The chain couples TRBV5-4 to TRBJ2-7; 9 bases line up with TRBD1. CDR3 size: 16 residues. V lost 4 bases to trimming and J lost 1 base; unmatched junction nucleotides: 9. Germline V CDR1 and CDR2: SGHNT, YYREEE (reference sequence).

The chain recombines TRBV28 with TRBJ2-3; D ambiguous. The CDR3 is 15 amino acids. Germline loops: CDR1 MDHEN, CDR2 SYDVKM. V lost 3 bases, J lost 6 bases, and 16 bases lay in between. The CDR3 reads CASSFFGKTTDTQYF. CDR3 DNA sequence: TGTGCCAGCAGTTTTTTCGGCAAAACTACGGATACGCAGTATTTT.

The V gene is TRBV27, the J gene TRBJ2-1, with 8 bases matching TRBD2. The V gene's germline CDR1 is MNHEY and CDR2 SMNVEV (reference sequence). V shed 7 bases and J 5 bases; nucleotides not matched to a gene: 10. This CDR3 is 15 amino acids long. CDR3 residues: CASKIGRAGNNEQFF. The DNA for the CDR3 is TGTGCCAGCAAAATCGGGAGGGCAGGAAACAATGAGCAGTTCTTC.

The chain combines TRBV27 with TRBJ2-7; TRBD1 is a possible D gene (5 bases). The CDR3 contains 13 residues. Germline CDR1 MNHEY, CDR2 SMNVEV (reference sequence). The V gene lost 7 bases and the J gene lost 6 bases, with 16 bases spanning the gap. The CDR3 loop reads CASTHSPQGEQYF. The CDR3 region has the DNA TGTGCCAGCACCCACAGTCCCCAGGGCGAGCAGTACTTC.

Points on this clone: An end of the junction does not agree with germline; a read error may underlie this. The chain employs TRBV6-6 and TRBJ1-1; D remains unclear. Germline V gene sequence: CDR1 MNHNY, CDR2 SVGAGI (reference sequence). The CDR3 covers 13 residues. This CDR3 is CASTYGQNTEAFF. The CDR3 DNA is TGTGCCAGCACTTACGGGCAGAACACTGAAGCTTTCTTT.

This chain links TRBV19 with TRBJ2-6, with TRBD1 matching 8 bases. V lost 4 bases to trimming and J lost 4 bases; unmatched junction nucleotides: 6. This CDR3 comprises 16 residues. Germline V gene lookup returns CDR1 LNHDA and CDR2 SQIVND (reference sequence). The CDR3 nucleotides read TGTGCCAGTAGTACGCCCAGGGGGCGCGGGGCCAACGTCCTGACTTTC. Translating gives CASSTPRGRGANVLTF.

V usage is TRBV4-2 and J usage is TRBJ1-3, with TRBD1 identical over 7 bases. V shed 4 bases and J 4 bases; nucleotides not matched to a gene: 10. The CDR3 is made up of 16 amino acids. Germline CDR1 LGHNA, CDR2 YNFKEQ. CDR3 nucleotides: TGTGCCAGCAGCCGAGGGACAGCCTCCTTAGGAAACACCATATATTTT. Its translation: CASSRGTASLGNTIYF.

This clone was counted a few times. The chain combines TRBV28 with TRBJ1-2; D possibly corresponds to TRBD1 (5 bases). V lost 8 bases and J 1 base, leaving 17 bases between the germline ends. Germline V gene lookup returns CDR1 MDHEN and CDR2 SYDVKM. The CDR3 sequence is 15 residues long. The CDR3 DNA reads as TGTGCCAGCCTCCCACGGGGGATCCTTAACTATGGCTACACCTTC. It codes for CASLPRGILNYGYTF.

V is TRBV18 and J is TRBJ2-1, with TRBD2 identical over 10 bases. Trimming cost V 1 base and J 8 bases; bases outside gene matches: 17. Per germline, CDR1 KGHSH and CDR2 LQKENI. CDR3 size: 19 residues. As DNA, the CDR3 is TGTGCCAGCTCACCACAGGGCTTGACTAGCGGGTCTAAAAGGGATGAGCAGTTCTTC. Translating gives CASSPQGLTSGSKRDEQFF.

The chain is built from TRBV6-5 and TRBJ2-1, with 7 positions matching TRBD2. The CDR3 sequence is 13 residues long. Trimming cost V 6 bases and J 7 bases; bases outside gene matches: 6. CDR1 MNHEY and CDR2 SVGAGI come from the germline V gene. Written as DNA, the CDR3 is TGTGCCAGCAGCTTCAGCGGGATAAATGAGCAGTTCTTC. Protein sequence: CASSFSGINEQFF.

This clone was seen only a few times. V is TRBV6-5 and J is TRBJ2-5; 9 nucleotides line up with TRBD1. Trimming removed 8 bases from V and 6 bases from J; junction bases left unmatched: 10. This CDR3 is built from 14 residues. Germline CDR1 MNHEY, CDR2 SVGAGI. CDR3 amino acids: CASSTGQGKKTQYF. CDR3 DNA: TGTGCCAGCTCAACTGGACAGGGGAAAAAGACCCAGTACTTC.

CDR3 nucleotides: TGTGCCAGCAGCTCATACCGGGGGGCAGCCGATCAGCCCCAGCATTTT. Residues: CASSSYRGAADQPQHF. The chain employs TRBV27 and TRBJ1-5; a possible D gene is TRBD1 (6 bases). V was clipped by 6 bases and J by 5 bases, with 20 bases between them. The CDR3 loop spans 16 amino acids. Germline CDR1 is MNHEY and CDR2 is SMNVEV (reference sequence).

The chain recombines TRBV7-8 with TRBJ2-3; D perhaps matches TRBD2 (6 bases). Trimming pared 4 bases from V and 6 bases from J, leaving 11 bases between. This CDR3 is built from 13 residues. Germline CDR1 reads SGHVS; CDR2 reads FQNEAQ. CDR3 residues: CASSSPGRDTQYF. The CDR3 DNA is TGTGCCAGCAGCTCTCCTGGGAGGGATACGCAGTATTTT.

This clone was counted only a few times. The gene calls are TRBV28 and TRBJ1-5; 11 bases align to TRBD1. Germline assignment: CDR1 MDHEN and CDR2 SYDVKM. The CDR3 loop spans 18 amino acids. V shed 3 bases, J shed 1 base, and the junction held 8 bases outside the gene matches. CDR3 DNA: TGTGCCAGCAGTTTTACTGCCGGGACAGGGGGAAGCAATCAGCCCCAGCATTTT. This encodes CASSFTAGTGGSNQPQHF.

The rearrangement joins TRBV7-2 to TRBJ1-2; D is undetermined. The germline CDR1 and CDR2 sequences are SGHTA and FQGNSA. This CDR3 has 13 residues. V was cut by 3 bases and J by 3 bases, with 8 bases left in between. CDR3 sequence: CASSFTRDYGYTF. The CDR3 bases are TGTGCCAGCAGCTTCACGCGAGACTATGGCTACACCTTC.

The chain uses TRBV7-3 and TRBJ2-1; a possible D gene is TRBD2 (6 bases). The CDR3 loop spans 14 amino acids. Germline V CDR1 and CDR2: SGHTA, FQGTGA. Trimming stripped 5 bases from V and 4 bases from J, with 12 bases between. CDR3 amino acids: CASSHNGGYNEQFF. The CDR3 region has the DNA TGTGCCAGCAGCCACAATGGGGGGTACAATGAGCAGTTCTTC.

The genes are TRBV5-1 and TRBJ2-3, with TRBD2 as a possible D gene (6 bases). The CDR3 has 16 residues. The germline V gene encodes CDR1 SGHRS and CDR2 YFSETQ. The V gene lost 0 bases and the J gene lost 1 base, with 12 bases spanning the gap. The CDR3 DNA reads TGCGCCAGCAGCTTGGGGGTCGCTAGCGGCACAGATACGCAGTATTTT. Protein: CASSLGVASGTDTQYF.

The chain joins TRBV28 to TRBJ1-2; 7 bases match TRBD1. V lost 4 bases to trimming and J lost 3 bases; unmatched junction nucleotides: 8. The CDR3 runs 15 residues. Germline V gene data show CDR1 as MDHEN and CDR2 as SYDVKM. The CDR3 sequence is CASSSPSGTDYGYTF. The CDR3 DNA is TGTGCCAGCAGTTCACCATCCGGGACAGACTATGGCTACACCTTC.

The rearrangement uses TRBV10-3 and TRBJ2-1; 9 bases fit TRBD2. This CDR3 has 18 amino acids. The ends lost 4 bases at V and 8 bases at J; junction bases unmatched: 18. Germline V gene data show CDR1 as ENHRY and CDR2 as SYGVKD. The CDR3 loop reads CAISGGGHAGGRGDEQFF. The CDR3 DNA sequence: TGTGCCATCAGTGGAGGGGGTCATGCGGGAGGGAGGGGCGATGAGCAGTTCTTC.

V usage is TRBV5-1 and J usage is TRBJ2-5; the D gene is possibly TRBD2 (5 bases). The CDR3 covers 15 residues. Germline V gives CDR1 SGHRS, CDR2 YFSETQ. V shed 1 base and J shed 3 bases, with 13 bases lying between them. The CDR3 sequence is CASSLTVAGEETQYF. In nucleotides, the CDR3 is TGCGCCAGCAGCTTGACCGTGGCCGGGGAAGAGACCCAGTACTTC.

This clone occurred once. V gene TRBV15 combines with J gene TRBJ1-5; D is possibly TRBD1 (5 bases). V was clipped by 5 bases and J by 7 bases, with 12 bases between them. The CDR3 sequence is 13 residues long. CDR1 is LNHNV, CDR2 YYDKDF, per germline (reference sequence). DNA for the CDR3: TGTGCCACCAGCGGCCTGGGGGGGCAGCCCCAGCATTTT. This encodes CATSGLGGQPQHF.

The J gene is TRBJ2-3, the V gene TRBV9, with 7 bases fitting TRBD2. Losses at the gene ends were 3 bases for V and 3 bases for J; bases not matched to a gene: 7. Germline V CDR1 and CDR2: SGDLS, YYNGEE. The CDR3 loop spans 15 amino acids. The CDR3 region is CASSDSTSRTDTQYF. CDR3 nucleotides: TGTGCCAGCAGCGACTCGACTAGCAGAACAGATACGCAGTATTTT.

This clone was detected only once. The genes are TRBV18 and TRBJ1-3; D remains unclear. Germline-derived CDR1 and CDR2 are KGHSH and LQKENI. V lost 3 bases, J lost 9 bases, and 18 bases lay in between. CDR3 length: 15 residues. The DNA of the CDR3 is TGTGCCAGCTCACCTGTGGACGGGAGTAGCGGCACCATATATTTT. It specifies CASSPVDGSSGTIYF.

The rearrangement uses TRBV18 and TRBJ2-7, with 7 bases aligning to TRBD1. V trimming: 0 bases; J trimming: 6 bases; junction bases outside the gene matches: 5. This CDR3 spans 14 amino acids. Germline-derived CDR1 and CDR2 are KGHSH and LQKENI. This CDR3 is CASSPPGGLTEQYF. The CDR3 DNA is TGTGCCAGCTCACCACCAGGGGGCCTAACCGAGCAGTACTTC.

The chain combines TRBV6-5 with TRBJ1-1; 7 bases line up with TRBD1. Germline loops: CDR1 MNHEY, CDR2 SVGAGI. The CDR3 has 15 amino acids. V shed 2 bases and J 5 bases; nucleotides not matched to a gene: 8. CDR3 bases: TGTGCCAGCAGTTACCAACAGGGGATGGGGACTGAAGCTTTCTTT. Amino acids: CASSYQQGMGTEAFF.

The rearrangement joins TRBV6-1 to TRBJ2-5, with D unclear. The CDR3 is 14 amino acids. Trimming pared 4 bases from V and 2 bases from J, leaving 11 bases between. CDR1 and CDR2 (germline): MNHNS, SASEGT. CDR3 sequence reads: CASSGWPMQETQYF. The CDR3, as DNA: TGTGCCAGCAGTGGCTGGCCGATGCAAGAGACCCAGTACTTC.

This clone was observed a handful of times. The chain carries TRBV6-5 and TRBJ1-1, with D unclear. V shed 0 bases and J shed 6 bases, with 11 bases lying between them. The CDR3 is 14 residues long. Germline V gene sequence: CDR1 MNHEY, CDR2 SVGAGI. The CDR3 coding sequence is TGTGCCAGCAGTTACTCTACGGGAGTGGCTGAAGCTTTCTTT. This gives the protein CASSYSTGVAEAFF.

This chain joins TRBV7-2 and TRBJ2-4; the match to TRBD2 covers 8 bases. Looked up from germline, CDR1 is SGHTA and CDR2 is FQGNSA. CDR3 length: 18 residues. After removal of 3 bases from V and 5 bases from J, the junction contained 15 bases not matched to a gene. In DNA, the CDR3 is TGTGCCAGCAGCTTTAGCGGCCTGCCCGGGGGGGTTCAAAACATTCAGTACTTC. It translates to CASSFSGLPGGVQNIQYF.